What follows are 15 T cell receptor beta chains derived from one specimen sequenced in a study of shared clonotypes between healthy human individuals. Using immunoSEQ multiplex PCR, the repertoire was profiled, and TCRdb retains in-frame clones only, with some absent. The data show 1.5 million to 2.5 million clones, roughly 95% seen once. As defined, naive CD8 cells were CD45RO-negative and positively selected for CCR7, with terminally differentiated effector memory CD45RA+ cells excluded. The sample taken for sequencing was naive CD8+ T cells sorted from blood. These receptors originate from a man between 18 and 29 years old in good health.

Note on this clone: Mismatch with germline at one junction end may stem from a read error. This chain connects TRBV13 to TRBJ2-7; TRBD2 aligns across 9 bases. Germline loops: CDR1 PRHDT, CDR2 FYEKMQ (reference sequence). The CDR3 consists of 15 residues. The CDR3 reads CASSLGTSISYEQYF. CDR3 coding DNA: TGTGCCAGCAGCCTAGGGACTAGCATCTCCTACGAGCAGTACTTC. Combining the CDR3 with reference TRBV13 and TRBJ2-7 gives the whole variable domain AAGVIQSPRHLIKEKRETATLKCYPIPRHDTVYWYQQGPGQDPQFLISFYEKMQSDKGSIPDRFSAQQFSDYHSELNMSSLELGDSALYFCASSLGTSISYEQYFGPGTRLTVT.

The chain carries TRBV5-6 and TRBJ1-6; D gene uncertain. Germline V gene data show CDR1 as SGHDT and CDR2 as YYEEEE. Trimming stripped 3 bases from V and 9 bases from J, with 10 bases between. There are 13 residues in the CDR3. The CDR3 DNA is TGTGCCAGCAGCTATCTCGAAGGTTCACCCCTCCACTTT. It encodes CASSYLEGSPLHF.

This chain links TRBV5-4 with TRBJ2-4; 8 bases line up with TRBD1. V was clipped by 4 bases and J by 1 base; unmatched bases: 10. CDR1 and CDR2 (germline): SGHNT, YYREEE (reference sequence). The CDR3 is 17 amino acids. The CDR3 loop reads CASSPTGQVSAKNIQYF. DNA of the CDR3: TGTGCCAGCAGCCCGACGGGACAGGTCTCGGCCAAAAACATTCAGTACTTC.

The chain is built from TRBV30 and TRBJ1-1; D possibly corresponds to TRBD1 (6 bases). The V gene lost 5 bases and the J gene lost 3 bases, with 22 bases spanning the gap. Germline-derived CDR1 and CDR2 are GTSNPN and SVGIG (reference sequence). This CDR3 is built from 16 residues. DNA of the CDR3: TGTGCCTGGGCTTCGGGGGGCGATGGAAGATACACTGAAGCTTTCTTT. It yields the protein CAWASGGDGRYTEAFF.

The gene calls are TRBV27 and TRBJ2-1; 12 nucleotides match TRBD2. The germline V gene has CDR1 MNHEY and CDR2 SMNVEV (reference sequence). The CDR3 is made up of 14 amino acids. V shed 6 bases, J shed 6 bases, and the junction held 3 bases outside the gene matches. CDR3 residues: CASSWGLAGNEQFF. CDR3 nucleotides: TGTGCCAGCAGCTGGGGACTAGCGGGCAATGAGCAGTTCTTC.

The chain carries TRBV11-2 and TRBJ2-7; 12 nucleotides align to TRBD2. Losses at the gene ends were 5 bases for V and 5 bases for J; bases not matched to a gene: 4. Germline CDR1 and CDR2: SGHAT and FQNNGV. The CDR3 consists of 14 residues. The CDR3 nucleotides read TGTGCCAGCAGCCCTAGCGGGAGGGCCAACGAGCAGTACTTC. It is translated as CASSPSGRANEQYF.

The chain has TRBV7-9 and TRBJ2-7, with 8 positions matching TRBD2. Germline assignment: CDR1 SEHNR and CDR2 FQNEAQ (reference sequence). V dropped 2 bases and J dropped 5; count of bases not matched to a gene: 8. This CDR3 has 15 residues. CDR3 residues: CASSLFGGAQDEQYF. The CDR3, as DNA: TGTGCCAGCAGCTTATTCGGGGGGGCTCAGGACGAGCAGTACTTC.

The CDR3 is CASSERPIGANVLTF. CDR3 bases: TGCGCCAGCAGTGAAAGGCCCATCGGGGCCAACGTCCTGACTTTC. This sequence joins TRBV10-2 and TRBJ2-6; D gene unclear. Trimming removed 3 bases from V and 4 bases from J, with 10 bases in between. CDR1 and CDR2 from the germline V gene are WSHSY and SAAADI. This CDR3 region has 15 residues.

The chain carries TRBV10-3 and TRBJ2-5; a possible D gene is TRBD1 (5 bases). Trimming removed 4 bases at V and 3 bases at J, with 9 bases between. This CDR3 contains 13 residues. Germline V CDR1 and CDR2: ENHRY, SYGVKD. CDR3: CAISGGREETQYF. The CDR3 DNA reads TGTGCCATCAGTGGGGGCAGGGAAGAGACCCAGTACTTC.

This chain connects TRBV4-3 to TRBJ2-1; D unresolved. The CDR3 totals 16 residues. The germline gives CDR1 LGHNA, CDR2 YSLEER. Trimming took 0 bases from V and 6 from J, leaving 15 bases between them. DNA for the CDR3: TGCGCCAGCAGCCAAGAAACAAGCGATGGCTCCAATGAGCAGTTCTTC. This encodes CASSQETSDGSNEQFF.

The chain uses TRBV5-1 and TRBJ2-5; maybe TRBD2 (6 bases). Germline assignment: CDR1 SGHRS and CDR2 YFSETQ. This CDR3 comprises 14 residues. Trimming stripped 0 bases from V and 5 bases from J, with 11 bases between. DNA of the CDR3: TGCGCCAGCAGCTTGGAGGGCGGGACTGAGACCCAGTACTTC. Amino acids: CASSLEGGTETQYF.

CDR3 nucleotides: TGTGCCAGCAGCTTTGGGACAGGGGCTTCACCCCTCCACTTT. Amino acids: CASSFGTGASPLHF. The chain is built from TRBV5-6 and TRBJ1-6; TRBD1 matches 10 bases. Germline CDR1 reads SGHDT; CDR2 reads YYEEEE. The trim removed 2 bases at V and 9 bases at J, leaving 2 bases unmatched. This CDR3 is 14 amino acids long. Variable domain in full (rest from reference TRBV5-6 and TRBJ1-6): DAGVTQSPTHLIKTRGQQVTLRCSPKSGHDTVSWYQQALGQGPQFIFQYYEEEERQRGNFPDRFSGHQFPNYSSELNVNALLLGDSALYLCASSFGTGASPLHFGNGTRLTVT.

On this clone itself: Other DNA sequences from this sample encode an identical CDR3 as well. CDR3 sequence (DNA): TGTGCCAGCAGTTTCGGGACAGGGGGGGAGCAGTACTTC. Translated, it gives CASSFGTGGEQYF. This chain uses TRBV27 with TRBJ2-7; TRBD1 aligns across 11 bases. J lost 7 bases, V lost 3 bases, and 2 bases had no gene match. The CDR3 contains 13 residues. Per the germline V gene, CDR1 is MNHEY and CDR2 is SMNVEV (reference sequence).

The J gene is TRBJ1-4, the V gene TRBV4-3; D remains ambiguous. This CDR3 is built from 15 residues. CDR1 is LGHNA, CDR2 YSLEER, per germline. V lost 0 bases and J lost 5, with 10 bases in between. This CDR3 is CASSQDRDSNEKLFF. The CDR3, as DNA: TGCGCCAGCAGCCAAGATAGGGATTCCAATGAAAAACTGTTTTTT.

The chain carries TRBV9 and TRBJ2-5, with 10 bases fitting TRBD1. The germline V gene has CDR1 SGDLS and CDR2 YYNGEE. The CDR3 covers 14 residues. V dropped 3 bases and J dropped 6; count of bases not matched to a gene: 5. In nucleotides, the CDR3 is TGTGCCAGCAGCGGAAGACAGGGGGCACAGACCCAGTACTTC. Its translation is CASSGRQGAQTQYF.